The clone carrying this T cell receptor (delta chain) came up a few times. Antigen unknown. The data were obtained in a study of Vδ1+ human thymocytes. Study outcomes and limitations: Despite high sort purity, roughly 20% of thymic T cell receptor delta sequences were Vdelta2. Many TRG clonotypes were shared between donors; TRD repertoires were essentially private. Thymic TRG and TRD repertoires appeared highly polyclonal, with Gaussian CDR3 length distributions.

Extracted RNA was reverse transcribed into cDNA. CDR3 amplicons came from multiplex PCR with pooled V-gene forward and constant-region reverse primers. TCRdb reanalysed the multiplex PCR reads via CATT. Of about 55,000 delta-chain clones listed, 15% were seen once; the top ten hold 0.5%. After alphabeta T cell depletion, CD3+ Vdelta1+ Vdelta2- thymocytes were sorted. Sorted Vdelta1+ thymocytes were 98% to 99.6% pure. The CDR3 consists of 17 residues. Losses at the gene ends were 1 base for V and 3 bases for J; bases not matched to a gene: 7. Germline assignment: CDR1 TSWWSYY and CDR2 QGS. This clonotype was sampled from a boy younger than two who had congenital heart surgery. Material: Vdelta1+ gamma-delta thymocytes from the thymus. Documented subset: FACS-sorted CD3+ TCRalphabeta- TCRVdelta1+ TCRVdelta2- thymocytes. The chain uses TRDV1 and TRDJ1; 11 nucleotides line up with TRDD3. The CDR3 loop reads CALGEPSSGGYADKLIF. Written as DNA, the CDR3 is TGTGCTCTTGGGGAACCCTCCAGTGGGGGATACGCCGATAAACTCATCTTT.